These 15 T cell receptor beta chains were all obtained from the same sample, sequenced in a study of T-cell memory formation after mild COVID-19. TCRdb called the 5' RACE reads again in MiXCR, with one record for every CDR3 protein. Altogether fewer than 400,000 distinct CDR3 sequences are present, 16% being singletons, with the ten largest covering roughly a fifth. Sequences were obtained from PBMCs or a T cell subset sorted from them (not recorded which). The receptors come from a man between 18 and 35 years old who had mild COVID-19 (a few samples of this study predate the infection). Cell type and time point are not known.

The chain joins TRBV7-9 to TRBJ2-5, with a tentative D call TRBD1 (6 bases). CDR3 length equals 15 residues. The germline gives CDR1 SEHNR, CDR2 FQNEAQ (reference sequence). V was trimmed by 5 bases and J by 0 bases, leaving 13 bases between them. Here the CDR3 reads CASSPDSLYQETQYF. CDR3 in DNA: TGTGCCAGCAGCCCGGACAGCCTTTACCAAGAGACCCAGTACTTC. The entire variable domain, with the rest obtained from reference TRBV7-9 and TRBJ2-5, is as follows: DTGVSQNPRHKITKRGQNVTFRCDPISEHNRLYWYRQTLGQGPEFLTYFQNEAQLEKSRLLSDRFSAERPKGSFSTLEIQRTEQGDSAMYLCASSPDSLYQETQYFGPGTRLLVL.

This clonotype was observed a handful of times. This chain links TRBV4-2 with TRBJ2-5, with D possibly being TRBD1 or TRBD2 (6 bases each). The ends were cut back, 2 bases at V and 4 bases at J, with 14 bases in the middle. CDR1 LGHNA and CDR2 YNFKEQ come from the germline V gene. This CDR3 has 15 amino acids. CDR3 region: CASSQSWGAGETQYF. The CDR3 DNA reads as TGTGCCAGCAGCCAAAGTTGGGGGGCAGGAGAGACCCAGTACTTC.

The chain couples TRBV20-1 to TRBJ2-7, with no clear D. CDR1 is DFQATT, CDR2 SNEGSKA, per germline (reference sequence). The CDR3 loop spans 13 amino acids. V was cut by 3 bases and J by 0 bases, with 9 bases left in between. The chain's CDR3 is CSAREGSSYEQYF. DNA of the CDR3: TGCAGTGCTAGGGAAGGAAGCTCCTACGAGCAGTACTTC.

There are many counts of this clonotype. The J gene is TRBJ2-3, the V gene TRBV4-1, with D perhaps TRBD2 (5 bases). The ends were cut back, 0 bases at V and 2 bases at J, with 9 bases in the middle. Germline V gives CDR1 MGHRA, CDR2 YSYEKL. The CDR3 is 15 amino acids. CDR3 region: CASSQDRLLTDTQYF. The CDR3 coding sequence is TGCGCCAGCAGCCAAGATCGACTACTCACAGATACGCAGTATTTT.

This clonotype was counted a few times. A read error may produce the germline difference seen at one junction end. The chain joins TRBV7-2 to TRBJ1-6, with D unclear. From germline, CDR1 is SGHTA and CDR2 FQGNSA. The CDR3 has 16 residues. This CDR3 reads CASSLGAGSNNSPLHF. CDR3 nucleotide sequence: TGTGCCAGCAGCTTAGGCGCAGGCTCCAATAATTCACCCCTCCACTTT.

This clonotype has a handful of counts. The chain couples TRBV5-1 to TRBJ2-6; D not resolved. This CDR3 region has 16 residues. Germline values: CDR1 SGHRS, CDR2 YFSETQ. Deletions cut 1 base from V and 1 base from J, with 9 bases between. The CDR3 sequence is CASSLSVLSGANVLTF. The CDR3 DNA sequence: TGCGCCAGCAGCTTGTCAGTATTGTCTGGGGCCAACGTCCTGACTTTC.

The chain combines TRBV28 with TRBJ1-4; 7 nucleotides align to TRBD1. The CDR3 has 17 residues. Germline V gives CDR1 MDHEN, CDR2 SYDVKM. Trimming at V came to 6 bases and at J to 8 bases, leaving 18 bases not matched to a gene. The chain's CDR3 is CASSFGVSGGTREKLFF. The CDR3 DNA reads as TGTGCCAGCAGCTTTGGAGTGTCAGGGGGGACTAGGGAAAAACTGTTTTTT. Supplemented by reference TRBV28 and TRBJ1-4, the full variable domain reads DVKVTQSSRYLVKRTGEKVFLECVQDMDHENMFWYRQDPGLGLRLIYFSYDVKMKEKGDIPEGYSVSREKKERFSLILESASTNQTSMYLCASSFGVSGGTREKLFFGSGTQLSVL.

The table lists this clonotype with a few counts. The chain combines TRBV28 with TRBJ2-2; no clear D gene. The V gene's germline CDR1 is MDHEN and CDR2 SYDVKM. The CDR3 runs to 12 residues. Between the trimmed V and J ends, which lost 7 bases and 7 bases, there was a span of 10 bases. The chain's CDR3 is CASTTRVGELFF. CDR3 coding DNA: TGTGCCAGCACCACCCGTGTCGGGGAGCTGTTTTTT.

The V and J genes are TRBV19 and TRBJ1-5, with no clear D. The CDR3 is 12 amino acids. Germline CDR1 LNHDA, CDR2 SQIVND (reference sequence). Trimming cost V 1 base and J 7 bases, with 5 bases left between them. The CDR3 protein is CASSIARQPQHF. In DNA, the CDR3 is TGTGCCAGTAGTATAGCACGGCAGCCCCAGCATTTT.

V is TRBV7-9 and J is TRBJ1-4; no clear D. The germline V gene encodes CDR1 SEHNR and CDR2 FQNEAQ (reference sequence). V lost 8 bases and J 0 bases, leaving 7 bases between the germline ends. This CDR3 contains 13 residues. The CDR3 loop is CASGGSTNEKLFF. The CDR3 DNA is TGTGCCAGCGGTGGCTCAACTAATGAAAAACTGTTTTTT.

This clonotype was seen a few times. V is TRBV28 and J is TRBJ2-3; no clear D gene. The CDR3 totals 12 residues. V lost 7 bases and J 8 bases, leaving 13 bases between the germline ends. The V gene's germline CDR1 is MDHEN and CDR2 SYDVKM. CDR3 nucleotides: TGTGCCAGCACCCTACACCCGGGTACGCAGTATTTT. It specifies CASTLHPGTQYF.

The chain couples TRBV20-1 to TRBJ2-7; 10 bases match TRBD1. There are 14 residues in the CDR3. Unmatched junction bases numbered 5, after V lost 6 bases and J lost 0 bases. Germline assignment: CDR1 DFQATT and CDR2 SNEGSKA (reference sequence). Written as DNA, the CDR3 is TGCAGTGCCCGCAGGGACAGGGGCTCCTACGAGCAGTACGTC. Amino acids: CSARRDRGSYEQYV.

J is TRBJ1-5 and V is TRBV12-3 or TRBV12-4; TRBD1 aligns across 9 bases. The ends lost 6 bases at V and 4 bases at J; junction bases unmatched: 7. This CDR3 has 15 amino acids. Here the CDR3 reads CASSLGTGMNQPQHF. The CDR3 DNA sequence: TGTGCCAGCAGCCTAGGGACAGGGATGAATCAGCCCCAGCATTTT.

For this clonotype: Mismatch with germline at one junction end may stem from a read error. This sequence joins TRBV7-9 and TRBJ2-1; the D is unclear. The CDR3 totals 14 residues. Germline V gives CDR1 SEHNR, CDR2 FQNEAQ (reference sequence). CDR3 sequence reads: CASSIAGLDNEQFF. As DNA, the CDR3 is TGTGCCAGCAGCATAGCCGGCCTAGACAATGAGCAGTTCTTC.

This clonotype was counted many times. The chain employs TRBV5-1 and TRBJ2-1; 15 bases fit TRBD2. Trimming removed 4 bases from V and 9 bases from J; junction bases left unmatched: 8. The germline V gene encodes CDR1 SGHRS and CDR2 YFSETQ. The CDR3 loop spans 16 amino acids. The CDR3 bases are TGCGCCAGCAGCCCATGGACTAGCGGGGGGGCGGGTGAGCAGTTCTTC. It codes for CASSPWTSGGAGEQFF. The entire variable domain, with the rest obtained from reference TRBV5-1 and TRBJ2-1, is as follows: KAGVTQTPRYLIKTRGQQVTLSCSPISGHRSVSWYQQTPGQGLQFLFEYFSETQRNKGNFPGRFSGRQFSNSRSEMNVSTLELGDSALYLCASSPWTSGGAGEQFFGPGTRLTVL.